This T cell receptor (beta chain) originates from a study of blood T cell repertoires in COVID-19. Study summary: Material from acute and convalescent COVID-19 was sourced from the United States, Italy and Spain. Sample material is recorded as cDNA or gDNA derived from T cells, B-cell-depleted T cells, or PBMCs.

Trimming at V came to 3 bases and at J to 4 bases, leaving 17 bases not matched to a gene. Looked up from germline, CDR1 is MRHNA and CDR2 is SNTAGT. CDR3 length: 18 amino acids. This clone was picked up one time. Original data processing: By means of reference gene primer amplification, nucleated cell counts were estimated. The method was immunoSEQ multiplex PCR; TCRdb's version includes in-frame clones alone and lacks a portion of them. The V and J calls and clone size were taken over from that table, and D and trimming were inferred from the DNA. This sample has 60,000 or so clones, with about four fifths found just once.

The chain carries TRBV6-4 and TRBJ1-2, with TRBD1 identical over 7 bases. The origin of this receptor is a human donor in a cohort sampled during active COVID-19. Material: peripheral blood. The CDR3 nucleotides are TGTGCCAGCAGTGAATCCCACCCAATCACAGGGGTCAGCTATGGCTACACCTTC. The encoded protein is CASSESHPITGVSYGYTF.